This T cell receptor (beta chain) was recovered during a study of T cell responses to AZD1222 COVID-19 vaccine. This table comes from immunoSEQ multiplex PCR, and its TCRdb copy is limited to in-frame clones, with some not included. The sample comprises some 280,000 clones, approximately 94% of which are singletons, and 0.5% to 0.7% rests with the top ten. This specimen was peripheral blood, taken 28 days after the second AZD1222 dose. This receptor was obtained from an adult who received the AZD1222 COVID-19 vaccine.

The CDR3 DNA follows: TGCGCCAGCAGGGATTCGACAGGGGAATTTATCGCTGAAGCTTTCTTT. As protein: CASRDSTGEFIAEAFF. The rearrangement uses TRBV5-1 and TRBJ1-1, with TRBD1 identical over 8 bases. CDR3 length equals 16 residues. CDR1 SGHRS and CDR2 YFSETQ come from the germline V gene. The J segment lost 6 bases and the V segment lost 5 bases, leaving 15 bases of the junction unmatched.